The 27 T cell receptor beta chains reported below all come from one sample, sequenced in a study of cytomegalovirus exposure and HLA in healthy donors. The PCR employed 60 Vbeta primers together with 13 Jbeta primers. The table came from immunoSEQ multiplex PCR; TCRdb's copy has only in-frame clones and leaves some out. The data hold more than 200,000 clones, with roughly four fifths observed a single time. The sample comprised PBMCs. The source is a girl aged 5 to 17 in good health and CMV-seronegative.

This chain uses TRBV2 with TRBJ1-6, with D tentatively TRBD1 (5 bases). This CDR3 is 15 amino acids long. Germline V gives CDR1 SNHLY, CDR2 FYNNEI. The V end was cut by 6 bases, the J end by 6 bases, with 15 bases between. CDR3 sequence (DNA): TGTGCCAGCAGGCTTGATAGGACACCTAATTCACCCCTCCACTTT. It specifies CASRLDRTPNSPLHF.

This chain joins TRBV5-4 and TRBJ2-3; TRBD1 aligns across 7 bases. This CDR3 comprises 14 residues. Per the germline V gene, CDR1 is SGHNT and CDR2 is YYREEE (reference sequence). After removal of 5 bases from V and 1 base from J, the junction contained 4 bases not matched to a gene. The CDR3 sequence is CASRWTGGTDTQYF. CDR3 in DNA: TGTGCCAGCAGGTGGACAGGAGGCACAGATACGCAGTATTTT. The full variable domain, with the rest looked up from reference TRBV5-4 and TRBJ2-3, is ETGVTQSPTHLIKTRGQQVTLRCSSQSGHNTVSWYQQALGQGPQFIFQYYREEENGRGNFPPRFSGLQFPNYSSELNVNALELDDSALYLCASRWTGGTDTQYFGPGTRLTVL.

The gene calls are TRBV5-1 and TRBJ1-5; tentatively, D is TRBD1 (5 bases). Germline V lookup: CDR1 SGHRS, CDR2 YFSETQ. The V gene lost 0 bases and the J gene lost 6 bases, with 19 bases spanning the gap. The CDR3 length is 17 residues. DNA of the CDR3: TGCGCCAGCAGCTTGGGAACAGATCCCTCTCAGGGTCAGCCCCAGCATTTT. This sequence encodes CASSLGTDPSQGQPQHF.

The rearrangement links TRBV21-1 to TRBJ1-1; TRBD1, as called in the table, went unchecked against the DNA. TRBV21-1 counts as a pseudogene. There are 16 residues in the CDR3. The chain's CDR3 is CASSIGTLVVGTEAFF. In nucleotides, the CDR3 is TGTGCCAGCAGCATAGGGACATTGGTGGTGGGAACTGAAGCTTTCTTT.

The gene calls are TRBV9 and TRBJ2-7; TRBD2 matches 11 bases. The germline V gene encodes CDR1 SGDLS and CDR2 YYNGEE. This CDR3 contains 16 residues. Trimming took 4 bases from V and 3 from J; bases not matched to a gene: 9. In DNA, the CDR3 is TGTGCCAGCAGCCCCCAGGGACTAGCGGCCTTCTACGAGCAGTACTTC. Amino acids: CASSPQGLAAFYEQYF.

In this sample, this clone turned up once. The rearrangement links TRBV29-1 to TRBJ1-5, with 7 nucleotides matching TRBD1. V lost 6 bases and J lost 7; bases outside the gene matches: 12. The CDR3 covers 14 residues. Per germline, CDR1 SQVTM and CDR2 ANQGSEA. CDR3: CSVPGQTLDQPQHF. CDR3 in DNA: TGCAGCGTGCCGGGACAGACTCTCGACCAGCCCCAGCATTTT.

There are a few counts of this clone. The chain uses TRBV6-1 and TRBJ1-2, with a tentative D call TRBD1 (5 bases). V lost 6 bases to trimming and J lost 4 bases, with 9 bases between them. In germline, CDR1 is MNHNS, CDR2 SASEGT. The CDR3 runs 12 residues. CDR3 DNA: TGTGCCAGCAGCCTAGACAGCTATGGCTACACCTTC. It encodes CASSLDSYGYTF.

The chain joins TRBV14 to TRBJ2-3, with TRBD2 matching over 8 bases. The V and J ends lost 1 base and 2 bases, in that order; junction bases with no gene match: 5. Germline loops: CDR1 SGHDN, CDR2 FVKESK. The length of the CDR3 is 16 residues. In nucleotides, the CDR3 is TGTGCCAGCAGCCAAGGGACTAGCCCTCTCACAGATACGCAGTATTTT. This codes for CASSQGTSPLTDTQYF.

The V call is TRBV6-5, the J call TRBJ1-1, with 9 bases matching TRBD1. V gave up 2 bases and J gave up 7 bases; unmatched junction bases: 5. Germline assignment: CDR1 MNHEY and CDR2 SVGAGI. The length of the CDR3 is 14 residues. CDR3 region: CASSYSGQGIEAFF. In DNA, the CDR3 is TGTGCCAGCAGTTACAGCGGACAGGGGATTGAAGCTTTCTTT.

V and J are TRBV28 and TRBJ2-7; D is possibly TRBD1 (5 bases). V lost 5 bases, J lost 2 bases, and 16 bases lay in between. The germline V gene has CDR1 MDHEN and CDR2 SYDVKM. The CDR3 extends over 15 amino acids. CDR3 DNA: TGTGCCAGCAGTCCACGTGTCGACAGACCCTACGAGCAGTACTTC. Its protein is CASSPRVDRPYEQYF.

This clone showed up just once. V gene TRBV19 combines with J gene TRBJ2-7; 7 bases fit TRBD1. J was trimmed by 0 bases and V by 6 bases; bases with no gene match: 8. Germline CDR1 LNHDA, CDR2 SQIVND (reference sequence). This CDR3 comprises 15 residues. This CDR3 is CASSPSTGNSYEQYF. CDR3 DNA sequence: TGTGCCAGTAGCCCTTCGACAGGGAACTCCTACGAGCAGTACTTC.

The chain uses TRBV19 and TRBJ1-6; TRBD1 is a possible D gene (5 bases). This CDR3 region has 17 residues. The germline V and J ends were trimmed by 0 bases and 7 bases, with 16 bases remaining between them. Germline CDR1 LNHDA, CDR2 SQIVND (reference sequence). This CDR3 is CASSIDLSPGRNSPLHF. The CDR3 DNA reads TGTGCCAGTAGTATAGATCTTTCTCCAGGGAGGAATTCACCCCTCCACTTT. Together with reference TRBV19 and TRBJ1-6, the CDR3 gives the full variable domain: DGGITQSPKYLFRKEGQNVTLSCEQNLNHDAMYWYRQDPGQGLRLIYYSQIVNDFQKGDIAEGYSVSREKKESFPLTVTSAQKNPTAFYLCASSIDLSPGRNSPLHFGNGTRLTVT.

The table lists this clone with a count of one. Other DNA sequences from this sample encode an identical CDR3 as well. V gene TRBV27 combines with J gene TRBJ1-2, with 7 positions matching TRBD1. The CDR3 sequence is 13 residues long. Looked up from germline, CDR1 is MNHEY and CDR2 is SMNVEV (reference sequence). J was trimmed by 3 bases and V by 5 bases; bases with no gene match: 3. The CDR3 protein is CASSLQGDYGYTF. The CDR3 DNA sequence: TGTGCCAGCAGTCTGCAGGGGGACTATGGCTACACCTTC.

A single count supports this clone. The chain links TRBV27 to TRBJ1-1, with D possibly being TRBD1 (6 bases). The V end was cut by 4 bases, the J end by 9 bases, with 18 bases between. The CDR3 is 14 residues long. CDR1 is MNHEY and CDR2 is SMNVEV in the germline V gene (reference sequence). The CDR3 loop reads CASSYRVSDIQAFF. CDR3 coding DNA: TGTGCCAGCAGTTACAGGGTTTCAGACATTCAAGCTTTCTTT.

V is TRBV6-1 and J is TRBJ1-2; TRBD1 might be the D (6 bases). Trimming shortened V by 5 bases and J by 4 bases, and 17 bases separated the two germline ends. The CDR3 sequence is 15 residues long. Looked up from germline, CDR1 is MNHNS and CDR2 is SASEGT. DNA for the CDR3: TGTGCCAGCAGTTTAAAGGCGGACAGCCTCTATGGCTACACCTTC. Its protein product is CASSLKADSLYGYTF.

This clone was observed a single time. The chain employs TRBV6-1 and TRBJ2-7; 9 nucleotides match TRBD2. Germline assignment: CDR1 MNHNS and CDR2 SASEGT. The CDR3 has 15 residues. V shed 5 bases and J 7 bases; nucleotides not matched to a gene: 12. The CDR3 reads CASSRPLAGEEEQYF. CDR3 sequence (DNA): TGTGCCAGCAGTCGCCCCTTAGCGGGAGAGGAAGAGCAGTACTTC.

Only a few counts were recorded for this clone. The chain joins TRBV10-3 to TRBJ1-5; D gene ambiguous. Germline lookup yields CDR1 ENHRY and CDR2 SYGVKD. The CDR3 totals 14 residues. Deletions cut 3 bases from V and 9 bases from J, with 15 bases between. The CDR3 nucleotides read TGTGCCATCAGTGAAGATTCACGAAGCGGGCCCCAGCATTTT. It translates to CAISEDSRSGPQHF.

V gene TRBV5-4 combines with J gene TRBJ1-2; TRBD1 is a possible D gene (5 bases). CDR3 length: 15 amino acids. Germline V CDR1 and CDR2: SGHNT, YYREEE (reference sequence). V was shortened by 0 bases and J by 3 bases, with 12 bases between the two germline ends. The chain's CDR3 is CASSLGGGGDYGYTF. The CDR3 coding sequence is TGTGCCAGCAGCTTGGGTGGCGGAGGGGACTATGGCTACACCTTC. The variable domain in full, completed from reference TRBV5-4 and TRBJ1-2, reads ETGVTQSPTHLIKTRGQQVTLRCSSQSGHNTVSWYQQALGQGPQFIFQYYREEENGRGNFPPRFSGLQFPNYSSELNVNALELDDSALYLCASSLGGGGDYGYTFGSGTRLTVV.

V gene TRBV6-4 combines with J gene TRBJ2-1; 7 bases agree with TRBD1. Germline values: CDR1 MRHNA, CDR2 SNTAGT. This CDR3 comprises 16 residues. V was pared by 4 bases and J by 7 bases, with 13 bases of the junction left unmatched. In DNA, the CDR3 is TGTGCCAGCAGTGGCTCAGGGGACAGCGAGCTGAATGAGCAGTTCTTC. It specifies CASSGSGDSELNEQFF.

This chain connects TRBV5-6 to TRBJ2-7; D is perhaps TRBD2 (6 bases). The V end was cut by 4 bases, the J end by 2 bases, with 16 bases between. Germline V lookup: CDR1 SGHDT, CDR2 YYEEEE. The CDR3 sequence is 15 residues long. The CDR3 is CASSADPGVPYEQYF. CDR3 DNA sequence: TGTGCCAGCAGCGCAGATCCGGGAGTCCCCTACGAGCAGTACTTC.

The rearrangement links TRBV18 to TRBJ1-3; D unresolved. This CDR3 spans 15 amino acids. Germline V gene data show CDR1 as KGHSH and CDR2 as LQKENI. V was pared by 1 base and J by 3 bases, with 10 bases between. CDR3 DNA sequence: TGTGCCAGCTCACCACTTGGGCAGAGTGGAAACACCATATATTTT. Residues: CASSPLGQSGNTIYF. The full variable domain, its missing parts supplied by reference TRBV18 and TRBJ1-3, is NAGVMQNPRHLVRRRGQEARLRCSPMKGHSHVYWYRQLPEEGLKFMVYLQKENIIDESGMPKERFSAEFPKEGPSILRIQQVVRGDSAAYFCASSPLGQSGNTIYFGEGSWLTVV.

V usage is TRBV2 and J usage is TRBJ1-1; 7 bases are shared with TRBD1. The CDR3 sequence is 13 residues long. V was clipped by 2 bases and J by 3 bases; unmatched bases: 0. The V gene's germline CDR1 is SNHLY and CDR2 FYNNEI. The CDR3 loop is CASSEQGDTEAFF. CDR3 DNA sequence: TGTGCCAGCAGTGAACAGGGGGACACTGAAGCTTTCTTT. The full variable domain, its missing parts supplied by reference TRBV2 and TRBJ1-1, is EPEVTQTPSHQVTQMGQEVILRCVPISNHLYFYWYRQILGQKVEFLVSFYNNEISEKSEIFDDQFSVERPDGSNFTLKIRSTKLEDSAMYFCASSEQGDTEAFFGQGTRLTVV.

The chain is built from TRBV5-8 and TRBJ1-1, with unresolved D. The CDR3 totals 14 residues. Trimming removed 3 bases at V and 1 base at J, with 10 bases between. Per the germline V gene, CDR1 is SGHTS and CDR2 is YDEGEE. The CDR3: CASSWRNTNTEAFF. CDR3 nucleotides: TGTGCCAGCAGCTGGCGGAACACGAACACTGAAGCTTTCTTT.

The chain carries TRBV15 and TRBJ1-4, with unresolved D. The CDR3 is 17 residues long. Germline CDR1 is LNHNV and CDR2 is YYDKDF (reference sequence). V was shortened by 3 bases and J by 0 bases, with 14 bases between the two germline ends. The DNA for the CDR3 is TGTGCCACCAGCAGGGAGGGAGGTGCCGCAACTAATGAAAAACTGTTTTTT. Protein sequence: CATSREGGAATNEKLFF.

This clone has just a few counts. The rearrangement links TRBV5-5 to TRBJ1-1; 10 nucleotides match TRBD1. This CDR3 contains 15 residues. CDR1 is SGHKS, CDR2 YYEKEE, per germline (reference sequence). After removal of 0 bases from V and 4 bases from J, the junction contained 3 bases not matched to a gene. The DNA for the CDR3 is TGTGCCAGCAGCTTGGGGGACAGGGGTGCCACTGAAGCTTTCTTT. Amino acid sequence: CASSLGDRGATEAFF.

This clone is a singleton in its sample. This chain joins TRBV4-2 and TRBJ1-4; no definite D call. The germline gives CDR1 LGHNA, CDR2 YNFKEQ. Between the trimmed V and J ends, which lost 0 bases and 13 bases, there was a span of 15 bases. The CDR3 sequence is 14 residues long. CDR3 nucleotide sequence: TGTGCCAGCAGCCAAGATAGATCGCGGGAGGTACTGTTTTTT. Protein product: CASSQDRSREVLFF.

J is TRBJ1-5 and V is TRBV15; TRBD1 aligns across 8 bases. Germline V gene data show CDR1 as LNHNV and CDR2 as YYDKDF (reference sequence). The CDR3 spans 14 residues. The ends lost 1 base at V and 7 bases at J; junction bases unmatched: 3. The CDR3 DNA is TGTGCCACCAGCAGAGCAGGGGGCAGCCAGCCCCAGCATTTT. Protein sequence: CATSRAGGSQPQHF. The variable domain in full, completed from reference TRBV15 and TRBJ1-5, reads DAMVIQNPRYQVTQFGKPVTLSCSQTLNHNVMYWYQQKSSQAPKLLFHYYDKDFNNEADTPDNFQSRRPNTSFCFLDIRSPGLGDTAMYLCATSRAGGSQPQHFGDGTRLSIL.